One sample yielded the 29 T cell receptor beta chains listed below, sequenced in a study of neurological immune-mediated disorders (dated by TCRdb to between 2018 and 2020). The protocol used for the library was 5' RACE. This sample was sequenced with an Illumina HiSeq 2500. TCRdb's own reprocessing of the public reads used fastp at Q25 and MiXCR and kept productive beta chains. Rows matching on CDR3 protein sequence are summarized as one entry with the most common DNA and genes. For this sample there are more than 20,000 distinct CDR3 sequences; approximately 13% appear just once. 5.5% of the sample goes to the ten largest clones. Per the publication, the time point label means: technical triplicate 1. The sample was CD4+ T cells from blood. All receptors derive from a female donor with HTLV-1-associated myelopathy (HAM/TSP).

This clonotype was recorded at least ten times. V gene TRBV20-1 combines with J gene TRBJ1-2, with a weak D call TRBD1 (5 bases). There are 12 residues in the CDR3. V dropped 7 bases and J dropped 3 bases, with 12 bases sitting between them. Germline loops: CDR1 DFQATT, CDR2 SNEGSKA (reference sequence). This chain's CDR3 is CSGEGPDYGYTF. The DNA of the CDR3 is TGCAGTGGCGAGGGACCCGACTATGGCTACACCTTC.

In its sample, this clonotype was seen many times. This rearrangement joins TRBV5-1 to TRBJ2-7; TRBD2 aligns across 7 bases. CDR3 size: 14 residues. The junction had 11 bases not matched to a gene; V was cut back by 4 bases and J by 7 bases. Looked up from germline, CDR1 is SGHRS and CDR2 is YFSETQ. The CDR3 bases are TGCGCCAGCAGCACCGGGACTATCGGTGTAGAGCAGTACTTC. Translating gives CASSTGTIGVEQYF.

This clonotype showed up many times. This chain links TRBV12-3 or TRBV12-4 with TRBJ2-1; TRBD2 matches 7 bases. Trimming at V came to 5 bases and at J to 9 bases, leaving 7 bases not matched to a gene. This CDR3 contains 13 residues. The CDR3 nucleotides are TGTGCCAGCAGTCCCCTGCGGGAGTCTGAGCAGTTCTTC. Its translation: CASSPLRESEQFF.

This clonotype was recorded many times. The V and J genes are TRBV5-1 and TRBJ1-1, with 10 bases matching TRBD1. There are 17 residues in the CDR3. Germline CDR1 and CDR2: SGHRS and YFSETQ. Trimming removed 4 bases from V and 1 base from J; junction bases left unmatched: 10. The CDR3 nucleotides are TGCGCCAGCAGCCAGCGGGGACAGGGGTTTGGGAACACTGAAGCTTTCTTT. Translated: CASSQRGQGFGNTEAFF.

Many counts were recorded for this clonotype. The gene calls are TRBV20-1 and TRBJ2-7; possible D gene TRBD2, 6 bases. V was pared by 1 base and J by 0 bases, with 10 bases between. Germline CDR1 and CDR2: DFQATT and SNEGSKA (reference sequence). The CDR3 consists of 14 residues. CDR3 sequence (DNA): TGCAGTGCTAGAGTTCGGGGGAGCTCCTACGAGCAGTACTTC. Its protein is CSARVRGSSYEQYF.

The V call is TRBV19, the J call TRBJ2-7; D possibly corresponds to TRBD2 (5 bases). Germline V gene data show CDR1 as LNHDA and CDR2 as SQIVND (reference sequence). V dropped 4 bases and J dropped 3 bases, with 10 bases sitting between them. This CDR3 has 13 residues. CDR3 amino acids: CASSTMGSYEQYF. CDR3 nucleotide sequence: TGTGCCAGTAGTACCATGGGGAGCTACGAGCAGTACTTC.

This clonotype was counted many times. This chain uses TRBV12-3 or TRBV12-4 with TRBJ2-2; 9 nucleotides match TRBD1. V was clipped by 5 bases and J by 4 bases; unmatched bases: 11. This CDR3 region has 17 residues. In nucleotides, the CDR3 is TGTGCCAGCAGTCAAAGACCAACAGGGGGCGGCACCGGGGAGCTGTTTTTT. Its translation is CASSQRPTGGGTGELFF.

Ten or more counts support this clonotype. This chain links TRBV20-1 with TRBJ2-1; 8 bases match TRBD2. Germline values: CDR1 DFQATT, CDR2 SNEGSKA (reference sequence). The junction had 6 bases not matched to a gene; V was cut back by 6 bases and J by 2 bases. The CDR3 has 14 residues. The CDR3 DNA follows: TGCAGTGCGCCCCCGGGACTAGCCTACAATGAGCAGTTCTTC. As protein: CSAPPGLAYNEQFF.

This clonotype was observed at least ten times. This chain connects TRBV3-1 to TRBJ1-1, with D possibly matching TRBD1 (5 bases). The CDR3 extends over 16 amino acids. Germline CDR1 and CDR2: LGHDT and YNNKEL (reference sequence). V lost 0 bases and J 4 bases, leaving 15 bases between the germline ends. Here the CDR3 reads CASSQESGRVSTEAFF. For the CDR3, the DNA is TGTGCCAGCAGCCAAGAAAGCGGCAGGGTCAGCACTGAAGCTTTCTTT. The full variable domain, its missing parts supplied by reference TRBV3-1 and TRBJ1-1, is DTAVSQTPKYLVTQMGNDKSIKCEQNLGHDTMYWYKQDSKKFLKIMFSYNNKELIINETVPNRFSPKSPDKAHLNLHINSLELGDSAVYFCASSQESGRVSTEAFFGQGTRLTVV.

In its sample, this clonotype is medium-sized. This chain joins TRBV20-1 and TRBJ2-3; tentatively, D is TRBD1 (5 bases). V lost 6 bases and J 0 bases, leaving 19 bases between the germline ends. From germline, CDR1 is DFQATT and CDR2 SNEGSKA (reference sequence). This CDR3 spans 16 amino acids. The DNA of the CDR3 is TGCAGTGCCGACGGAAGGGGAACGGCTAGCACAGATACGCAGTATTTT. Residues: CSADGRGTASTDTQYF.

Many counts were recorded for this clonotype. The chain links TRBV12-3 or TRBV12-4 to TRBJ2-1, with TRBD2 matching 11 bases. J gave up 8 bases and V 5 bases, and 17 bases lay outside the gene matches. This CDR3 is built from 18 residues. DNA of the CDR3: TGTGCCAGCAGTATGGCCCGCAAGGGGTTAGCGGGAGGGGATGAGCAGTTCTTC. Translated: CASSMARKGLAGGDEQFF.

This clonotype was counted ten times or more. This sequence joins TRBV6-2 or TRBV6-3 and TRBJ1-2, with 9 bases fitting TRBD1. Germline assignment: CDR1 MNHEY and CDR2 SVGEGT. Trimming took 6 bases from V and 8 from J; bases not matched to a gene: 13. The CDR3 consists of 15 residues. CDR3: CASSHRRDRVIGYTF. The DNA of the CDR3 is TGTGCCAGCAGCCACCGCCGGGACAGGGTCATCGGCTACACCTTC.

The rearrangement uses TRBV7-2 and TRBJ2-5; 7 nucleotides agree with TRBD2. The CDR3 runs 14 residues. The junction had 5 bases not matched to a gene; V was cut back by 2 bases and J by 5 bases. Germline-derived CDR1 and CDR2 are SGHTA and FQGNSA. The DNA for the CDR3 is TGTGCCAGCAGCTTAATGGCGGGAGTGGAGACCCAGTACTTC. Protein: CASSLMAGVETQYF.

This clonotype was found many times. The rearrangement joins TRBV11-2 to TRBJ2-1; D possibly matches TRBD1 or TRBD2 (5 bases each). V lost 7 bases, J lost 7 bases, and 11 bases lay in between. The CDR3 sequence is 12 residues long. Germline-derived CDR1 and CDR2 are SGHAT and FQNNGV. The CDR3 loop reads CASTMWGNEQFF. The CDR3 nucleotides read TGTGCCAGCACCATGTGGGGGAATGAGCAGTTCTTC.

In this sample, this clonotype turned up many times. V is TRBV20-1 and J is TRBJ2-7; TRBD1 matches at 7 bases. The V and J ends lost 5 bases and 4 bases, in that order; junction bases with no gene match: 11. The CDR3 runs to 14 residues. Germline V lookup: CDR1 DFQATT, CDR2 SNEGSKA (reference sequence). The CDR3, as DNA: TGCAGTGCTCGAGCCGGGACAGTAAGTTACGAGCAGTACTTC. It codes for CSARAGTVSYEQYF.

In this sample, this clonotype turned up many times. V is TRBV5-1 and J is TRBJ2-3; D is undetermined. Germline CDR1 SGHRS, CDR2 YFSETQ. The CDR3 length is 12 residues. Trimming took off 0 bases at V and 4 bases at J, with 3 bases between the two ends. As DNA, the CDR3 is TGCGCCAGCAGCTTGGTAGCAGATACGCAGTATTTT. Its translation is CASSLVADTQYF.

This clonotype was recorded at least ten times. The chain uses TRBV7-2 and TRBJ2-7; either TRBD1 or TRBD2 may fit D (5 bases each). V lost 5 bases and J 0 bases, leaving 11 bases between the germline ends. This CDR3 is 14 amino acids long. Germline V CDR1 and CDR2: SGHTA, FQGNSA. The CDR3 coding sequence is TGTGCCAGCAGCAACCGGGACCACTCCTACGAGCAGTACTTC. It encodes CASSNRDHSYEQYF.

The chain recombines TRBV5-1 with TRBJ2-5; no definite D call. The end of the DNA fits TRBJ2-7 better, so the J call may be wrong. Germline V gene data show CDR1 as SGHRS and CDR2 as YFSETQ. The CDR3 has 13 residues. The CDR3 sequence: CASSLDHSYEQYF. As DNA, the CDR3 is TGCGCCAGCAGCTTGGACCACTCCTACGAGCAGTACTTC.

This clonotype was found many times. V is TRBV24-1 and J is TRBJ2-5, with a weak D call TRBD1 (6 bases). The germline V gene encodes CDR1 KGHDR and CDR2 SFDVKD. V lost 4 bases and J 5 bases, leaving 13 bases between the germline ends. The CDR3 contains 14 residues. CDR3 nucleotides: TGTGCCACCAGTGACCCACAGGGTCCCGAGACCCAGTACTTC. Its translation: CATSDPQGPETQYF.

As concerns this clonotype: This sequence may be a read error, since a much larger clone differs from it by one base. The gene calls are TRBV7-6 and TRBJ2-2; D possibly matches TRBD1 or TRBD2 (5 bases each). CDR3 length: 18 amino acids. Germline loops: CDR1 SGHVS, CDR2 FNYEAQ. V shed 1 base and J shed 1 base, with 16 bases lying between them. This chain's CDR3 is CASSLEPRDRLNTGELFF. DNA for the CDR3: TGTGCCAGCAGCTTAGAGCCCCGGGACCGCCTGAACACCGGGGAGCTGTTTTTT.

This clonotype was found many times. The chain joins TRBV19 to TRBJ1-5; D is unresolved. The CDR3 spans 12 residues. Per germline, CDR1 LNHDA and CDR2 SQIVND (reference sequence). V lost 2 bases, J lost 7 bases, and 6 bases lay in between. CDR3 in amino acids: CASSILGQPQHF. DNA of the CDR3: TGTGCCAGTAGTATATTGGGACAGCCCCAGCATTTT.

The V gene is TRBV20-1, the J gene TRBJ2-1, with 16 bases identical to TRBD2. CDR1 is DFQATT and CDR2 is SNEGSKA in the germline V gene (reference sequence). The CDR3 is made up of 17 amino acids. Unmatched junction bases numbered 12, after V lost 6 bases and J lost 7 bases. CDR3 sequence reads: CSANSGTSGRGLNEQFF. The CDR3 region has the DNA TGCAGTGCCAACTCCGGGACTAGCGGGAGGGGTTTAAATGAGCAGTTCTTC.

The sample holds many counts of this clonotype. Here the CDR3 reads CASSLRPGTGGYGYTF. The CDR3 nucleotides read TGTGCCAGCAGCTTGAGGCCGGGGACAGGCGGCTATGGCTACACCTTC. The rearrangement joins TRBV5-5 to TRBJ1-2; 8 bases agree with TRBD1. The CDR3 length is 16 residues. V lost 1 base and J lost 4; bases outside the gene matches: 9. Looked up from germline, CDR1 is SGHKS and CDR2 is YYEKEE (reference sequence).

This clonotype has at least ten counts. The rearrangement links TRBV29-1 to TRBJ2-1; TRBD2 is a possible D gene (7 bases). Germline CDR1 SQVTM, CDR2 ANQGSEA. V was cut by 4 bases and J by 6 bases, with 22 bases left in between. There are 16 residues in the CDR3. The chain's CDR3 is CSVGASSGGGGNEQFF. The CDR3 DNA follows: TGCAGCGTTGGGGCCTCTAGCGGAGGGGGGGGCAATGAGCAGTTCTTC.

In its sample, this clonotype was seen many times. This rearrangement joins TRBV3-1 to TRBJ1-6; D remains unclear. Trimming cost V 0 bases and J 13 bases, with 7 bases left between them. This CDR3 has 12 residues. CDR1 LGHDT and CDR2 YNNKEL come from the germline V gene (reference sequence). DNA for the CDR3: TGTGCCAGCAGCCAAGATGAAATGCCCCTCCACTTT. Translating gives CASSQDEMPLHF.

This clonotype occurred many times. CDR3 amino acids: CASTRTNTEAFF. The CDR3 nucleotides are TGTGCCAGTACCCGGACGAACACTGAAGCTTTCTTT. V usage is TRBV19 and J usage is TRBJ1-1; D gene ambiguous. The CDR3 is 12 residues long. V was shortened by 7 bases and J by 1 base, with 7 bases between the two germline ends. Germline V lookup: CDR1 LNHDA, CDR2 SQIVND (reference sequence). The full variable domain, in which reference TRBV19 and TRBJ1-1 provide the parts outside the CDR3, is DGGITQSPKYLFRKEGQNVTLSCEQNLNHDAMYWYRQDPGQGLRLIYYSQIVNDFQKGDIAEGYSVSREKKESFPLTVTSAQKNPTAFYLCASTRTNTEAFFGQGTRLTVV.

The V call is TRBV7-2, the J call TRBJ2-7; D is unresolved. V lost 8 bases, J lost 0 bases, and 2 bases lay in between. Germline CDR1 SGHTA, CDR2 FQGNSA. This CDR3 is built from 10 residues. The CDR3 spells CASGSYEQYF. The CDR3, as DNA: TGTGCCAGCGGCTCCTACGAGCAGTACTTC.

This chain links TRBV28 with TRBJ1-2, with a tentative D call TRBD1 (6 bases). Trimming stripped 0 bases from V and 4 bases from J, with 15 bases between. This CDR3 is built from 16 residues. CDR1 is MDHEN and CDR2 is SYDVKM in the germline V gene. This CDR3 is CASSLWGGSTTYGYTF. As DNA, the CDR3 is TGTGCCAGCAGTTTATGGGGGGGCAGCACGACCTATGGCTACACCTTC.

This clonotype was recorded many times. The chain links TRBV4-2 to TRBJ2-3, with 16 bases matching TRBD2. The CDR3 is 16 residues long. In germline, CDR1 is LGHNA, CDR2 YNFKEQ. V lost 8 bases to trimming and J lost 4 bases; unmatched junction nucleotides: 6. The CDR3 bases are TGTGCCAGCCGCGGGGGGACTAGCGGGGGGGCAGATACGCAGTATTTT. As protein: CASRGGTSGGADTQYF.